The 26 T cell receptor beta chains presented below share a single source sample, sequenced in a study of HIV-infected children after antiretroviral therapy interruption. A 3' RACE protocol on RNA, with unique molecular identifiers, produced the TCR library. TCRdb reprocessed the 3' RACE reads via MiXCR and lists one record per CDR3 protein. The table includes about 50,000 distinct CDR3 sequences, 4.3% detected once. As to treatment: PENTA 11 planned treatment interruption arm or continuous ART arm. The sequenced sample was CD45RA+ CD4+ T cells from PBMCs, pooled from several time points, obtained from a donor given antiretroviral therapy, either interrupted or continuous. Noted subset: naive CD4+ CD45RA+ CD45RO- T cells. The receptor source for this set is a pool of human donors with HIV.

The chain employs TRBV18 and TRBJ2-1; D tentatively reads TRBD1 or TRBD2 (5 bases each). The CDR3 consists of 12 residues. From germline, CDR1 is KGHSH and CDR2 LQKENI. Trimming took off 5 bases at V and 14 bases at J, with 16 bases between the two ends. In nucleotides, the CDR3 is TGTGCCAGCTCAAGAGACAGACTATCGAAGTTCTTC. Translating it yields CASSRDRLSKFF.

This clonotype was counted a few times. The genes are TRBV12-3 or TRBV12-4 and TRBJ1-1; tentatively, D is TRBD1 (6 bases). CDR3 length: 14 residues. V dropped 6 bases and J dropped 2 bases, with 13 bases sitting between them. The CDR3 protein is CASSQDSTNTEAFF. The CDR3, as DNA: TGTGCCAGCAGCCAGGACAGCACCAACACTGAAGCTTTCTTT.

The chain employs TRBV12-3 or TRBV12-4 and TRBJ2-1; 8 bases are shared with TRBD1. The CDR3 runs to 11 residues. V lost 6 bases and J lost 14; bases outside the gene matches: 6. The CDR3 loop is CASSPGTGEFF. CDR3 bases: TGTGCCAGCAGCCCCGGGACAGGCGAGTTCTTC.

This clonotype was observed many times. The V gene is TRBV9, the J gene TRBJ1-6, with TRBD1 matching 9 bases. J lost 10 bases, V lost 1 base, and 12 bases had no gene match. CDR1 is SGDLS and CDR2 is YYNGEE in the germline V gene. The CDR3 runs to 17 residues. The CDR3 loop is CASSVQGQGSGNSPLHF. As DNA, the CDR3 is TGTGCCAGCAGCGTACAGGGACAGGGTTCAGGGAACTCACCCCTCCACTTT. The whole variable domain, filled in from reference TRBV9 and TRBJ1-6, reads DSGVTQTPKHLITATGQRVTLRCSPRSGDLSVYWYQQSLDQGLQFLIQYYNGEERAKGNILERFSAQQFPDLHSELNLSSLELGDSALYFCASSVQGQGSGNSPLHFGNGTRLTVT.

This clonotype was counted between two and nine times. The chain employs TRBV5-1 and TRBJ2-7; tentative D call: TRBD1 (6 bases). This CDR3 has 15 amino acids. Germline V gene data show CDR1 as SGHRS and CDR2 as YFSETQ. Trimming took 4 bases from V and 6 from J, leaving 20 bases between them. In nucleotides, the CDR3 is TGCGCCAGCAGCCTTCTGACAGGTTTGGCAAGCGAGCAGTACTTC. Amino acid sequence: CASSLLTGLASEQYF.

This clonotype was seen only once. DNA of the CDR3: TGCAGTGCTAGAGGCTCTAGCGGCTACGAGCAGTACTTC. Its translation: CSARGSSGYEQYF. This chain uses TRBV20-1 with TRBJ2-7; 7 bases agree with TRBD2. The V gene end was trimmed by 1 base and the J gene end by 3 bases; junction bases not matched to a gene: 3. The CDR3 covers 13 residues. CDR1 and CDR2 from the germline V gene are DFQATT and SNEGSKA (reference sequence).

This clonotype was observed many times. The V call is TRBV28, the J call TRBJ1-1; 8 bases align to TRBD1. Germline V gene data show CDR1 as MDHEN and CDR2 as SYDVKM. Unmatched junction bases numbered 3, after V lost 6 bases and J lost 3 bases. The CDR3 sequence is 13 residues long. The CDR3 here is CASRPTGDTEAFF. CDR3 DNA: TGTGCCAGCAGGCCGACAGGGGACACTGAAGCTTTCTTT.

This clonotype has at least ten counts. This chain uses TRBV20-1 with TRBJ1-1; 8 nucleotides agree with TRBD1. Germline V gene data show CDR1 as DFQATT and CDR2 as SNEGSKA (reference sequence). V gave up 5 bases and J gave up 6 bases; unmatched junction bases: 11. CDR3 size: 14 residues. CDR3 sequence: CSASGGLRGPEAFF. CDR3 nucleotide sequence: TGCAGTGCTTCAGGGGGCCTTCGGGGCCCTGAAGCTTTCTTT.

This clonotype has a count of ten or more. This chain uses TRBV25-1 with TRBJ1-4; D gene uncertain. This CDR3 is 13 amino acids long. V lost 5 bases to trimming and J lost 3 bases, with 7 bases between them. Germline CDR1 MGHDK, CDR2 SYGVNS. The CDR3 spells CASSTSANEKLFF. For the CDR3, the DNA is TGTGCCAGCAGTACTTCCGCTAATGAAAAACTGTTTTTT.

This clonotype came up many times. The chain's CDR3 is CASGRANTGELFF. For the CDR3, the DNA is TGTGCCAGCGGTCGCGCGAACACCGGGGAGCTGTTTTTT. The V gene is TRBV5-6, the J gene TRBJ2-2; D is uncertain. The CDR3 consists of 13 residues. Germline assignment: CDR1 SGHDT and CDR2 YYEEEE. V was cut by 7 bases and J by 0 bases, with 7 bases left in between.

This clonotype has ten or more counts. This rearrangement joins TRBV3-1 to TRBJ1-1, with TRBD1 matching over 10 bases. The CDR3 length is 19 residues. The germline V gene encodes CDR1 LGHDT and CDR2 YNNKEL (reference sequence). With V trimmed by 3 bases and J by 1 base, 14 bases remained unmatched. The DNA for the CDR3 is TGTGCCAGCAGCCATCGTGCGCGTGGACAGGGGGTAGGGAACACTGAAGCTTTCTTT. It specifies CASSHRARGQGVGNTEAFF.

This clonotype has a handful of counts. V is TRBV20-1 and J is TRBJ2-1; 8 positions agree with TRBD2. CDR1 and CDR2 (germline): DFQATT, SNEGSKA (reference sequence). The trim removed 5 bases at V and 2 bases at J, leaving 11 bases unmatched. The CDR3 is made up of 16 amino acids. The CDR3 DNA reads TGCAGTGCTCGAAGTAGTCGGGGGGGCGCCTACAATGAGCAGTTCTTC. Translation gives CSARSSRGGAYNEQFF.

This clonotype was seen at least ten times. V gene TRBV20-1 combines with J gene TRBJ2-3; D not certain. Germline CDR1 and CDR2: DFQATT and SNEGSKA (reference sequence). This CDR3 is 14 amino acids long. V gave up 0 bases and J gave up 4 bases, with 11 bases separating them. The CDR3 DNA follows: TGCAGTGCTAGAGATAAGACCCTGCCAGATACGCAGTATTTT. Protein sequence: CSARDKTLPDTQYF.

The gene calls are TRBV20-1 and TRBJ2-1; TRBD2 might be the D (6 bases). Trimming took off 4 bases at V and 6 bases at J, with 13 bases between the two ends. The V gene's germline CDR1 is DFQATT and CDR2 SNEGSKA (reference sequence). The CDR3 has 13 residues. CDR3 sequence: CSATETSINEQFF. CDR3 coding DNA: TGCAGTGCTACGGAGACTAGTATCAATGAGCAGTTCTTC.

This clonotype appeared a few times. The CDR3 DNA sequence: TGTGCCAGCAGCCAACAACAGGGTACCTACGAGCAGTACTTC. Translating gives CASSQQQGTYEQYF. The chain employs TRBV3-1 and TRBJ2-7, with D possibly TRBD1 on 6 matching bases. This CDR3 has 14 amino acids. Per germline, CDR1 LGHDT and CDR2 YNNKEL (reference sequence). V was cut by 2 bases and J by 2 bases, with 10 bases left in between.

V usage is TRBV28 and J usage is TRBJ1-1; unclear D gene. V gave up 6 bases and J gave up 4 bases, with 18 bases separating them. Germline CDR1 reads MDHEN; CDR2 reads SYDVKM. CDR3 length equals 15 residues. The CDR3: CASRLVSGLFTEAFF. In nucleotides, the CDR3 is TGTGCCAGCAGATTGGTGTCCGGACTTTTCACTGAAGCTTTCTTT.

At least ten counts were recorded for this clonotype. V gene TRBV20-1 combines with J gene TRBJ1-5, with unresolved D. The V end lost 6 bases, the J end lost 1 base, and 10 bases lay between the germline ends. Germline V gene sequence: CDR1 DFQATT, CDR2 SNEGSKA (reference sequence). The CDR3 runs to 13 residues. This CDR3 reads CSAADGSNQPQHF. Here the CDR3 DNA reads TGCAGTGCCGCGGACGGGAGCAATCAGCCCCAGCATTTT.

This clonotype has a count of ten or more. The chain links TRBV18 to TRBJ2-3; D is undetermined. The CDR3 is 15 amino acids. The germline gives CDR1 KGHSH, CDR2 LQKENI. Trimming cost V 6 bases and J 3 bases, with 16 bases left between them. CDR3 bases: TGTGCCAGCTCGACACGAACCGGCCGGACAGATACGCAGTATTTT. Its protein is CASSTRTGRTDTQYF.

The table lists this clonotype with many counts. The rearrangement links TRBV5-6 to TRBJ1-2; maybe TRBD1 (5 bases). The CDR3 sequence is 12 residues long. Trimming cost V 0 bases and J 6 bases, with 6 bases left between them. CDR1 and CDR2 (germline): SGHDT, YYEEEE. The CDR3 loop reads CASSLGGDGYTF. CDR3 nucleotides: TGTGCCAGCAGCTTGGGGGGGGATGGCTACACCTTC.

This clonotype was seen repeatedly, ten times or more. The chain carries TRBV13 and TRBJ2-7; 9 bases fit TRBD1. The V and J ends lost 6 bases and 4 bases, in that order; junction bases with no gene match: 1. Germline CDR1 PRHDT, CDR2 FYEKMQ (reference sequence). CDR3 length equals 12 residues. In DNA form, the CDR3 reads TGTGCCAGCAGGGGACAGGGTTACGAGCAGTACTTC. Amino acids: CASRGQGYEQYF.

This clonotype was recorded at least ten times. This chain connects TRBV7-2 to TRBJ1-1; 8 bases align to TRBD1. Unmatched junction bases numbered 6, after V lost 5 bases and J lost 10 bases. This CDR3 comprises 12 residues. The germline CDR1 and CDR2 sequences are SGHTA and FQGNSA. The CDR3 is CASSPDRVVAFF. As DNA, the CDR3 is TGTGCCAGCAGCCCGGACAGGGTAGTAGCTTTCTTT.

The table lists this clonotype with a few counts. This chain links TRBV19 with TRBJ1-1, with D possibly being TRBD1 (5 bases). The V and J ends lost 5 bases and 1 base respectively, with 17 bases between them. This CDR3 region has 16 residues. Germline V gene lookup returns CDR1 LNHDA and CDR2 SQIVND (reference sequence). The CDR3 DNA follows: TGTGCCAGTAGTTGGGAGGCCCGGGGGTCGAACACTGAAGCTTTCTTT. This translates into CASSWEARGSNTEAFF.

Many counts were recorded for this clonotype. The chain recombines TRBV19 with TRBJ2-3, with D perhaps matching TRBD2 (7 bases). CDR3 size: 18 residues. CDR1 LNHDA and CDR2 SQIVND come from the germline V gene (reference sequence). V shed 3 bases and J shed 2 bases, with 21 bases lying between them. The CDR3 here is CASSITWRGRTYTDTQYF. The CDR3 nucleotides are TGTGCCAGTAGTATTACATGGCGGGGGCGGACCTACACAGATACGCAGTATTTT.

V usage is TRBV7-9 and J usage is TRBJ1-1; 10 bases are shared with TRBD1. Trimming took 5 bases from V and 10 from J; bases not matched to a gene: 10. The length of the CDR3 is 14 residues. Germline V gene lookup returns CDR1 SEHNR and CDR2 FQNEAQ (reference sequence). CDR3: CASSEGGGTGAAFF. CDR3 sequence (DNA): TGTGCCAGCAGCGAAGGAGGAGGGACAGGGGCAGCTTTCTTT.

This clonotype occurred many times. This CDR3 is CSVEPQETQYF. DNA of the CDR3: TGCAGCGTAGAACCTCAAGAGACCCAGTACTTC. The chain employs TRBV29-1 and TRBJ2-5; D call uncertain. Trimming removed 6 bases from V and 2 bases from J, with 7 bases in between. Germline CDR1 is SQVTM and CDR2 is ANQGSEA. The CDR3 totals 11 residues.

This clonotype was observed many times. V gene TRBV12-3 or TRBV12-4 combines with J gene TRBJ2-1; D possibly matches TRBD1 or TRBD2 (5 bases each). The V end was cut by 3 bases, the J end by 8 bases, with 11 bases between. The CDR3 runs to 13 residues. The CDR3 DNA reads as TGTGCCAGCAGTTTGGTCCGAGGGGATGAGCAGTTCTTC. Its protein product is CASSLVRGDEQFF.